A selection of T cell receptor beta chains follows, all from one sample in a study of control samples from healthy donors and cancer patients. The repertoire was sequenced with immunoSEQ multiplex PCR; TCRdb's copy has only in-frame clones and lacks some. The table has 130,000 or so clones, approximately 89% seen once. The material sequenced was blood. All receptors derive from a man between 60 and 75 years old in good health. Each CDR3 is given with its conserved first and last residue. Fields, in order: V gene, CDR3 length, D gene, J gene, clone size, CDR3 DNA, CDR3 protein. The D gene is left open where the match is weak. Size tells how often a clone was seen (once, few, many) or the class of an expanded clone, and some rows leave it out.

v_call: TRBV5-4
cdr3_length: 15
d_call: TRBD1
j_call: TRBJ2-5
clone_size: .
cdr3_nt: TGTGCCAGCAGCTTCCCACAGGGGGCGCAAGAGACCCAGTACTTC
cdr3_aa: CASSFPQGAQETQYF

v_call: TRBV18
cdr3_length: 17
d_call: .
j_call: TRBJ2-2
clone_size: .
cdr3_nt: TGTGCCAGCTCACCACCGGGGCAGGGGCCCCACACCGGGGAGCTGTTTTTT
cdr3_aa: CASSPPGQGPHTGELFF

v_call: TRBV28
cdr3_length: 14
d_call: .
j_call: TRBJ1-5
clone_size: .
cdr3_nt: TGTGCCAGCAGCTGGGGAGGGCTTAAGCAGCCCCAGCATTTT
cdr3_aa: CASSWGGLKQPQHF

v_call: TRBV28
cdr3_length: 14
d_call: .
j_call: TRBJ1-2
clone_size: .
cdr3_nt: TGTGCCAGCACCCTCTCCGGGGGGTCCTATGGCTACACCTTC
cdr3_aa: CASTLSGGSYGYTF

v_call: TRBV12-3/TRBV12-4
cdr3_length: 13
d_call: .
j_call: TRBJ1-2
clone_size: .
cdr3_nt: TGTGCCAGCAGTTTTTTGGACAGCTATGGCTACACCTTC
cdr3_aa: CASSFLDSYGYTF

v_call: TRBV5-6
cdr3_length: 15
d_call: TRBD2
j_call: TRBJ2-7
clone_size: .
cdr3_nt: TGTGCCAGCAGCTTGGCACTAGCGGGGGTATACGAGCAGTACTTC
cdr3_aa: CASSLALAGVYEQYF

v_call: TRBV6-1
cdr3_length: 16
d_call: TRBD2
j_call: TRBJ2-1
clone_size: once
cdr3_nt: TGTGCCAGCAGTGCTCTAGCGGGGGGGCAACGGGAGGAGCAGTTCTTC
cdr3_aa: CASSALAGGQREEQFF

v_call: TRBV28
cdr3_length: 12
d_call: .
j_call: TRBJ1-6
clone_size: .
cdr3_nt: TGTGCCAGCAGCCCCAATAATTCACCCCTCCACTTT
cdr3_aa: CASSPNNSPLHF

v_call: TRBV18
cdr3_length: 15
d_call: TRBD1
j_call: TRBJ2-5
clone_size: .
cdr3_nt: TGTGCCAGCTCATCCGGGACAGGGCCTCAAGAGACCCAGTACTTC
cdr3_aa: CASSSGTGPQETQYF

v_call: TRBV4-3
cdr3_length: 16
d_call: .
j_call: TRBJ1-1
clone_size: few
cdr3_nt: TGCGCCAGCAGCCAAGATCTCGGGGATGGGAACACTGAAGCTTTCTTT
cdr3_aa: CASSQDLGDGNTEAFF

v_call: TRBV29-1
cdr3_length: 11
d_call: .
j_call: TRBJ1-1
clone_size: .
cdr3_nt: TGCAGCGCCCGGGGGAACACTGAAGCTTTCTTT
cdr3_aa: CSARGNTEAFF

v_call: TRBV3-1/TRBV3-2
cdr3_length: 14
d_call: .
j_call: TRBJ1-2
clone_size: once
cdr3_nt: TGTGCCAGCAGCCAAGATTTTTTTGGGACAACCTACACCTTC
cdr3_aa: CASSQDFFGTTYTF

v_call: TRBV28
cdr3_length: 11
d_call: .
j_call: TRBJ2-3
clone_size: .
cdr3_nt: TGTGCCAGCAGTTTCCTCGATACGCAGTATTTT
cdr3_aa: CASSFLDTQYF

v_call: TRBV6-6
cdr3_length: 15
d_call: .
j_call: TRBJ1-6
clone_size: .
cdr3_nt: TGTGCCAGCACCCGGCCCGGTCAGTATAATTCACCCCTCCACTTT
cdr3_aa: CASTRPGQYNSPLHF

v_call: TRBV7-6
cdr3_length: 16
d_call: TRBD2
j_call: TRBJ2-7
clone_size: .
cdr3_nt: TGTGCCAGCAGCGCGTCTCTAGGGACTAGCTCCTACGAGCAGTACTTC
cdr3_aa: CASSASLGTSSYEQYF

v_call: TRBV2
cdr3_length: 15
d_call: .
j_call: TRBJ2-2
clone_size: few
cdr3_nt: TGTGCCAGCTTTCCAGGTGGCCGCGACACCGGGGAGCTGTTTTTT
cdr3_aa: CASFPGGRDTGELFF

v_call: TRBV28
cdr3_length: 15
d_call: .
j_call: TRBJ1-6
clone_size: .
cdr3_nt: TGTGCCAGCAGTGTCCTCGTGGGGCCGGATTCACCCCTCCACTTT
cdr3_aa: CASSVLVGPDSPLHF

v_call: TRBV19
cdr3_length: 21
d_call: .
j_call: TRBJ1-4
clone_size: .
cdr3_nt: TGTGCCAGTAGTATCATCCGCCCGGGGTCCGGGGGCTTTGGGCGCAACGAAAAACTGTTTTTT
cdr3_aa: CASSIIRPGSGGFGRNEKLFF

v_call: TRBV3-1/TRBV3-2
cdr3_length: 12
d_call: .
j_call: TRBJ2-1
clone_size: .
cdr3_nt: TGTGCCAGCAGCCAAGCCGGGATTGAGCAGTTCTTC
cdr3_aa: CASSQAGIEQFF

v_call: TRBV20-1
cdr3_length: 16
d_call: TRBD1
j_call: TRBJ2-6
clone_size: .
cdr3_nt: TGCAGTGCTAGTCAGGGGGCCAGCTCTGGGGCCAACGTCCTGACTTTC
cdr3_aa: CSASQGASSGANVLTF

v_call: TRBV19
cdr3_length: 14
d_call: .
j_call: TRBJ2-2
clone_size: .
cdr3_nt: TGTGCCAGTAGTATTGGCAGATACACCGGGGAGCTGTTTTTT
cdr3_aa: CASSIGRYTGELFF

v_call: TRBV3-1/TRBV3-2
cdr3_length: 14
d_call: .
j_call: TRBJ1-1
clone_size: .
cdr3_nt: TGTGCCAGCAGCCAAGATACAGTTGTCGGTAAGGCTTTCTTT
cdr3_aa: CASSQDTVVGKAFF

v_call: TRBV5-6
cdr3_length: 17
d_call: .
j_call: TRBJ1-5
clone_size: once
cdr3_nt: TGTGCCAGCAGCTTGGCCGGGGGGGAAGGCTTAGATCAGCCCCAGCATTTT
cdr3_aa: CASSLAGGEGLDQPQHF

v_call: TRBV7-2
cdr3_length: 14
d_call: .
j_call: TRBJ2-3
clone_size: .
cdr3_nt: TGTGCCAGCAGGCTCCGGGCGAACACAGATACGCAGTATTTT
cdr3_aa: CASRLRANTDTQYF

v_call: TRBV11-3
cdr3_length: 13
d_call: .
j_call: TRBJ1-3
clone_size: .
cdr3_nt: TGTGCCAGCAGCGCCACTTCTGGAAACACCATATATTTT
cdr3_aa: CASSATSGNTIYF

v_call: TRBV30
cdr3_length: 11
d_call: .
j_call: TRBJ2-7
clone_size: .
cdr3_nt: TGTGCCTGGAGTCCAAACTACGAGCAGTACTTC
cdr3_aa: CAWSPNYEQYF

v_call: TRBV5-1
cdr3_length: 15
d_call: TRBD1
j_call: TRBJ1-1
clone_size: .
cdr3_nt: TGCGCCAGCAGAGCCGGGACAGGGGGCGTCTATGAAGCTTTCTTT
cdr3_aa: CASRAGTGGVYEAFF

v_call: TRBV6-5
cdr3_length: 12
d_call: .
j_call: TRBJ2-2
clone_size: once
cdr3_nt: TGTGCCAGAGGGGGAGGTACCGGGGAGCTGTTTTTT
cdr3_aa: CARGGGTGELFF

v_call: TRBV6-2/TRBV6-3
cdr3_length: 16
d_call: .
j_call: TRBJ1-4
clone_size: .
cdr3_nt: TGTGCCAGCAGCCTCACCCCGGGGGGTTTAGCTGAAAAACTGTTTTTT
cdr3_aa: CASSLTPGGLAEKLFF

v_call: TRBV28
cdr3_length: 15
d_call: TRBD2
j_call: TRBJ2-2
clone_size: .
cdr3_nt: TGTGCCAGTGAACCCGGGAGGATAAACACCGGGGAGCTGTTTTTT
cdr3_aa: CASEPGRINTGELFF

v_call: TRBV20-1
cdr3_length: 12
d_call: .
j_call: TRBJ2-6
clone_size: .
cdr3_nt: TGCAGTGCTAGTTCCGGGGCCAACGTCCTGACTTTC
cdr3_aa: CSASSGANVLTF

v_call: TRBV7-2
cdr3_length: 13
d_call: .
j_call: TRBJ2-6
clone_size: .
cdr3_nt: TGTGCCAGCAGCCTCGGGGGGGCCAACGTCCTGACTTTC
cdr3_aa: CASSLGGANVLTF

v_call: TRBV28
cdr3_length: 12
d_call: .
j_call: TRBJ1-2
clone_size: .
cdr3_nt: TGTGCCAGCAGTTTGAGGGTGGATGGCTACACCTTC
cdr3_aa: CASSLRVDGYTF